This passage covers 31 T cell receptor beta chains from one sample sequenced in a study of blood T cells in healthy people across ages. A second about 6 to 12 cycle PCR used barcoded and J-beta primers. TCRdb redid the calling of the 5' RACE reads with MiXCR, one entry per CDR3 protein. This table has about 600,000 distinct CDR3 sequences, more than 45% appearing once. Sequencing was performed on blood. The origin of the receptors is a man older than 75 in good health.

This clonotype showed up just a few times. The chain carries TRBV2 and TRBJ1-4; possibly TRBD1 for D (6 bases). Trimming removed 7 bases at V and 6 bases at J, with 24 bases between. CDR3 size: 17 residues. CDR1 is SNHLY, CDR2 FYNNEI, per germline. The CDR3 here is CASIPGGRSREDEKLFF. DNA for the CDR3: TGTGCCAGCATCCCTGGGGGCCGGTCAAGAGAGGATGAAAAACTGTTTTTT.

The gene calls are TRBV27 and TRBJ1-5; possible D gene TRBD1, 5 bases. Germline V CDR1 and CDR2: MNHEY, SMNVEV (reference sequence). The CDR3 is 19 residues long. Trimming cost V 5 bases and J 2 bases, with 25 bases left between them. CDR3 sequence reads: CASSPVPPQPGLRNQPQHF. DNA of the CDR3: TGTGCCAGCAGTCCCGTTCCCCCTCAACCGGGACTTCGCAATCAGCCCCAGCATTTT.

This chain uses TRBV18 with TRBJ1-2, with D maybe TRBD1 (5 bases). The CDR3 is 14 residues long. V was pared by 7 bases and J by 0 bases, with 12 bases between. CDR1 KGHSH and CDR2 LQKENI come from the germline V gene. The CDR3 loop reads CASFPGTANYGYTF. CDR3 coding DNA: TGTGCCAGCTTTCCCGGGACCGCTAACTATGGCTACACCTTC.

The chain uses TRBV6-2 or TRBV6-3 and TRBJ2-7; TRBD1 matches 8 bases. The V gene end was trimmed by 2 bases and the J gene end by 2 bases; junction bases not matched to a gene: 8. CDR3 length: 16 residues. The germline CDR1 and CDR2 sequences are MNHEY and SVGEGT. CDR3 region: CASSYPPDRAPYEQYF. The CDR3 nucleotides read TGTGCCAGCAGTTACCCCCCGGACAGGGCCCCCTACGAGCAGTACTTC.

The genes are TRBV24-1 and TRBJ2-1; 12 bases map to TRBD2. The CDR3 length is 15 residues. The germline V gene has CDR1 KGHDR and CDR2 SFDVKD. V trimming: 5 bases; J trimming: 6 bases; junction bases outside the gene matches: 4. CDR3 amino acids: CATSGLAGDFNEQFF. CDR3 sequence (DNA): TGTGCCACCAGTGGACTAGCGGGAGACTTCAATGAGCAGTTCTTC.

This chain links TRBV7-2 with TRBJ2-1, with TRBD2 identical over 13 bases. The CDR3 contains 14 residues. Per the germline V gene, CDR1 is SGHTA and CDR2 is FQGNSA. V was pared by 5 bases and J by 15 bases, with 10 bases of the junction left unmatched. The CDR3 region is CASSPGLAGVHGFF. As DNA, the CDR3 is TGTGCCAGCAGCCCTGGACTAGCGGGAGTCCATGGGTTCTTC.

This clonotype turned up a few times. V gene TRBV12-3 or TRBV12-4 combines with J gene TRBJ1-1; TRBD1 aligns across 7 bases. V lost 8 bases and J lost 3; bases outside the gene matches: 6. The CDR3 consists of 13 residues. CDR3 in amino acids: CASLRGLDTEAFF. For the CDR3, the DNA is TGTGCCAGCCTTAGGGGGCTCGACACTGAAGCTTTCTTT.

This clonotype occurred once. The V gene is TRBV2, the J gene TRBJ1-2, with a tentative D call TRBD1 (6 bases). In germline, CDR1 is SNHLY, CDR2 FYNNEI. CDR3 length: 14 amino acids. V was pared by 6 bases and J by 1 base, with 12 bases between. The CDR3 spells CASRRDIFNYGYTF. In nucleotides, the CDR3 is TGTGCCAGCAGAAGGGACATCTTTAACTATGGCTACACCTTC.

The genes are TRBV20-1 and TRBJ2-3, with 9 bases aligning to TRBD2. Looked up from germline, CDR1 is DFQATT and CDR2 is SNEGSKA (reference sequence). This CDR3 spans 18 amino acids. V was pared by 0 bases and J by 4 bases, with 14 bases of the junction left unmatched. In nucleotides, the CDR3 is TGCAGTGCTAGAGATAGGGCGGGGGGGGGTCATGTCGCAGATACGCAGTATTTT. Translated, it gives CSARDRAGGGHVADTQYF.

In this sample, this clonotype turned up a few times. The rearrangement uses TRBV7-9 and TRBJ1-6, with 7 bases aligning to TRBD1. In germline, CDR1 is SEHNR, CDR2 FQNEAQ (reference sequence). The J segment lost 10 bases and the V segment lost 7 bases, leaving 7 bases of the junction unmatched. This CDR3 has 13 amino acids. The CDR3 reads CASTRDSFSPLHF. The CDR3 bases are TGTGCCAGCACGCGGGACAGTTTCTCACCCCTCCACTTT.

This clonotype was counted only a few times. The rearrangement uses TRBV15 and TRBJ2-7, with 10 bases matching TRBD2. Germline assignment: CDR1 LNHNV and CDR2 YYDKDF (reference sequence). The CDR3 is 16 residues long. J was trimmed by 3 bases and V by 0 bases; bases with no gene match: 5. CDR3: CATSRDLAGGLYEQYF. The CDR3 region has the DNA TGTGCCACCAGCAGAGACTTAGCGGGAGGCCTCTACGAGCAGTACTTC.

This chain links TRBV12-3 or TRBV12-4 with TRBJ1-5; 7 bases are a match to TRBD1. The CDR3 is 14 residues long. V was clipped by 6 bases and J by 6 bases; unmatched bases: 8. CDR3 coding DNA: TGTGCCAGCAGCCCAACAGGGGTAGTTCAGCCCCAGCATTTT. As protein: CASSPTGVVQPQHF.

The chain couples TRBV28 to TRBJ1-2; no firm D call. CDR1 is MDHEN, CDR2 SYDVKM, per germline. The CDR3 spans 14 residues. V was trimmed by 2 bases and J by 5 bases, leaving 12 bases between them. CDR3 DNA sequence: TGTGCCAGCAGTTTAGGAGCAGATTGGTATGGCTACACCTTC. This codes for CASSLGADWYGYTF.

Only a few counts were recorded for this clonotype. The chain carries TRBV7-3 and TRBJ2-7; the D is unclear. The CDR3 is made up of 15 amino acids. Trimming removed 1 base at V and 0 bases at J, with 10 bases between. The germline V gene has CDR1 SGHTA and CDR2 FQGTGA. CDR3 sequence (DNA): TGTGCCAGCAGCTTAATTGCAGTCAGCTCCTACGAGCAGTACTTC. Translated: CASSLIAVSSYEQYF. Looking up the rest from reference TRBV7-3 and TRBJ2-7 gives the full variable domain: GAGVSQTPSNKVTEKGKYVELRCDPISGHTALYWYRQSLGQGPEFLIYFQGTGAADDSGLPNDRFFAVRPEGSVSTLKIQRTERGDSAVYLCASSLIAVSSYEQYFGPGTRLTVT.

The rearrangement uses TRBV4-2 and TRBJ1-4; a possible D gene is TRBD1 (5 bases). The ends were cut back, 4 bases at V and 7 bases at J, with 16 bases in the middle. CDR1 and CDR2 (germline): LGHNA, YNFKEQ. This CDR3 has 15 amino acids. CDR3 DNA sequence: TGTGCCAGCAGCCGCTCACAGGAAGTCGTTGAAAAACTGTTTTTT. It translates to CASSRSQEVVEKLFF.

The J gene is TRBJ1-2, the V gene TRBV20-1, with D possibly matching TRBD1 (5 bases). The CDR3 has 12 residues. The V gene's germline CDR1 is DFQATT and CDR2 SNEGSKA (reference sequence). Trimming took off 4 bases at V and 8 bases at J, with 14 bases between the two ends. CDR3 sequence: CSATGLGVGYTF. The CDR3 DNA sequence: TGCAGTGCTACGGGGCTTGGGGTAGGCTACACCTTC.

This clonotype was seen at least ten times. A much bigger clone sits one base away, suggesting this may be a read error. CDR3 in amino acids: CASSDGTVSYEQYF. In DNA form, the CDR3 reads TGTGCCAGCAGTGACGGGACGGTCTCCTACGAGCAGTACTTC. The chain employs TRBV6-6 and TRBJ2-7, with D tentatively TRBD1 or TRBD2 (5 bases each). Trimming left V 5 bases short and J 0 bases short, with 11 bases between. This CDR3 spans 14 amino acids. CDR1 and CDR2 from the germline V gene are MNHNY and SVGAGI (reference sequence).

This clonotype was recorded many times. This chain uses TRBV6-6 with TRBJ1-3, with D unclear. Trimming removed 2 bases at V and 3 bases at J, with 8 bases between. Germline lookup yields CDR1 MNHNY and CDR2 SVGAGI (reference sequence). CDR3 size: 14 residues. The CDR3 loop reads CASSYGVDGNTIYF. CDR3 sequence (DNA): TGTGCCAGCAGTTACGGGGTGGATGGAAACACCATATATTTT.

The genes are TRBV28 and TRBJ2-7; the D gene is possibly TRBD1 (5 bases). The CDR3 has 11 residues. The V and J ends lost 5 bases and 4 bases respectively, with 6 bases between them. Germline V CDR1 and CDR2: MDHEN, SYDVKM. CDR3 residues: CASSRQYEQYF. The CDR3 coding sequence is TGTGCCAGCAGTCGACAGTACGAGCAGTACTTC.

The chain has TRBV9 and TRBJ2-1; D is unclear. The CDR3 covers 12 residues. CDR1 SGDLS and CDR2 YYNGEE come from the germline V gene. The V end lost 4 bases, the J end lost 8 bases, and 10 bases lay between the germline ends. The CDR3 bases are TGTGCCAGCAGCTCCCAGCAGGATGAGCAGTTCTTC. This encodes CASSSQQDEQFF. Full variable domain (remainder filled in from reference TRBV9 and TRBJ2-1): DSGVTQTPKHLITATGQRVTLRCSPRSGDLSVYWYQQSLDQGLQFLIQYYNGEERAKGNILERFSAQQFPDLHSELNLSSLELGDSALYFCASSSQQDEQFFGPGTRLTVL.

The chain recombines TRBV20-1 with TRBJ2-1, with no clear D. V lost 7 bases and J 6 bases, leaving 13 bases between the germline ends. The CDR3 sequence is 12 residues long. Germline-derived CDR1 and CDR2 are DFQATT and SNEGSKA (reference sequence). The CDR3, as DNA: TGCAGTGGCATGCCGAGCGCCAATGAGCAGTTCTTC. Translating gives CSGMPSANEQFF.

The chain recombines TRBV20-1 with TRBJ1-5; D is perhaps TRBD1 (5 bases). V was shortened by 6 bases and J by 7 bases, with 13 bases between the two germline ends. This CDR3 region has 12 residues. From germline, CDR1 is DFQATT and CDR2 SNEGSKA (reference sequence). CDR3 nucleotide sequence: TGCAGTGCCTACGGCGGGGGACAGCCCCAGCATTTT. This sequence encodes CSAYGGGQPQHF.

The chain uses TRBV20-1 and TRBJ2-3; D not resolved. The CDR3 has 11 amino acids. Germline CDR1 DFQATT, CDR2 SNEGSKA (reference sequence). The V end was cut by 4 bases, the J end by 6 bases, with 8 bases between. This chain's CDR3 is CSANRVDTQYF. The CDR3 DNA sequence: TGCAGTGCTAATAGAGTGGATACGCAGTATTTT.

This chain links TRBV12-3 or TRBV12-4 with TRBJ2-3; D tentatively reads TRBD1 or TRBD2 (6 bases each). The CDR3 extends over 14 amino acids. The V end was cut by 5 bases, the J end by 5 bases, with 14 bases between. The CDR3 spells CASSPRGAGDTQYF. The CDR3 bases are TGTGCCAGCAGTCCTAGGGGGGCGGGAGATACGCAGTATTTT.

The chain is built from TRBV12-3 or TRBV12-4 and TRBJ2-1; D is unresolved. Trimming removed 4 bases from V and 7 bases from J, with 17 bases in between. This CDR3 is built from 15 residues. The CDR3 sequence is CASSYKGRSGNEQFF. CDR3 in DNA: TGTGCCAGCAGTTACAAGGGTCGGAGTGGGAATGAGCAGTTCTTC.

The chain couples TRBV27 to TRBJ2-1, with D possibly being TRBD1 (6 bases). The germline gives CDR1 MNHEY, CDR2 SMNVEV (reference sequence). Trimming stripped 3 bases from V and 8 bases from J, with 14 bases between. This CDR3 contains 14 residues. Written as DNA, the CDR3 is TGTGCCAGCAGTTTCCGATCAGGGGTGCATGAGCAGTTCTTC. Translating it yields CASSFRSGVHEQFF.

The chain combines TRBV20-1 with TRBJ2-1; 7 nucleotides align to TRBD1. The CDR3 length is 14 residues. Losses at the gene ends were 6 bases for V and 6 bases for J; bases not matched to a gene: 11. Germline CDR1 is DFQATT and CDR2 is SNEGSKA (reference sequence). CDR3 sequence reads: CSAKRQGVVNEQFF. The CDR3 DNA follows: TGCAGTGCCAAGAGACAGGGAGTAGTCAATGAGCAGTTCTTC.

This clonotype was counted a few times. The rearrangement joins TRBV7-2 to TRBJ1-5; D may be TRBD1 (5 bases). The V gene's germline CDR1 is SGHTA and CDR2 FQGNSA. The CDR3 runs to 14 residues. The V end lost 3 bases, the J end lost 4 bases, and 10 bases lay between the germline ends. CDR3: CASSFREGNQPQHF. In DNA, the CDR3 is TGTGCCAGCAGCTTCAGGGAAGGGAATCAGCCCCAGCATTTT.

This clonotype was counted between two and nine times. The V and J genes are TRBV3-1 and TRBJ2-2, with a weak D call TRBD1 (6 bases). V lost 6 bases and J 1 base, leaving 12 bases between the germline ends. Germline V gives CDR1 LGHDT, CDR2 YNNKEL (reference sequence). The CDR3 contains 15 residues. The CDR3 protein is CASSQTGWNTGELFF. CDR3 nucleotide sequence: TGTGCCAGCAGTCAGACAGGTTGGAACACCGGGGAGCTGTTTTTT.

CDR3 protein: CASSVEGGGPSIQYF. In DNA, the CDR3 is TGTGCCAGCAGCGTAGAAGGAGGGGGCCCAAGCATTCAGTACTTC. The rearrangement joins TRBV9 to TRBJ2-4, with D possibly being TRBD1 (7 bases). The V and J ends lost 0 bases and 9 bases respectively, with 16 bases between them. Germline values: CDR1 SGDLS, CDR2 YYNGEE. This CDR3 has 15 residues.

The gene calls are TRBV12-3 or TRBV12-4 and TRBJ2-2; 7 bases are a match to TRBD1. The V gene end was trimmed by 3 bases and the J gene end by 4 bases; junction bases not matched to a gene: 5. The CDR3 sequence is 15 residues long. The CDR3 DNA reads TGTGCCAGCAGTTTCCCACAGGGGTTCACCGGGGAGCTGTTTTTT. Translating it yields CASSFPQGFTGELFF.